Included here is one TCR beta chain sequence, with context. As yet, its antigen is unknown. This CDR3 comprises 13 residues. V lost 4 bases, J lost 11 bases, and 8 bases stayed unmatched. Germline V gene lookup returns CDR1 LNHDA and CDR2 SQIVND (reference sequence). The data were taken from a study of cytomegalovirus exposure and HLA in healthy donors. The overall study: The Caucasian-associated ancestry cluster held less than 85% of roughly 400 genotyped donors. Whole-study findings and limits: Previously analyzed data showed that most TCR beta V segments were productive at a frequency of about 87% or about 30%.

It was with 60 Vbeta and 13 Jbeta primers that the PCR ran. This table comes from immunoSEQ multiplex PCR, and its TCRdb copy is limited to in-frame clones, with some not included. The sample holds about 180,000 clones, around three quarters seen once. The TCR comes from a woman under 40 in good health and CMV-seropositive. The sample consisted of PBMCs. The rearrangement uses TRBV19 and TRBJ1-2; the match to TRBD1 covers 9 bases. This CDR3 reads CASSTWDRAPYTF. DNA for the CDR3: TGTGCCAGTAGTACTTGGGACAGGGCCCCTTACACCTTC.